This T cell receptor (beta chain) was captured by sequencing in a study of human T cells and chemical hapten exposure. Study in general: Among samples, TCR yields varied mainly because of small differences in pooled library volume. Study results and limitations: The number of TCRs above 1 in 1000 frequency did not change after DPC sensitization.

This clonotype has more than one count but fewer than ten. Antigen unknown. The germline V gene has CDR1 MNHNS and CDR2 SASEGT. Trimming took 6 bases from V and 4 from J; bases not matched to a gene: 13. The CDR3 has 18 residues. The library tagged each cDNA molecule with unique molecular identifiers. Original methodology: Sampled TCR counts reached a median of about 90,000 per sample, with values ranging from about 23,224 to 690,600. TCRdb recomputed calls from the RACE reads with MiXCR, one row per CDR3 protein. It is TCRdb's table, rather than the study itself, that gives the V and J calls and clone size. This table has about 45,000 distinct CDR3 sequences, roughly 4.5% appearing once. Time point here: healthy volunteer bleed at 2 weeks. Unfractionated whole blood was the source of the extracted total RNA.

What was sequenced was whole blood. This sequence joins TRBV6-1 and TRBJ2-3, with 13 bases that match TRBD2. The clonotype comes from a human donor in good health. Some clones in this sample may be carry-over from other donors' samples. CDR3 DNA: TGTGCCAGCAGCCCAAAGGGACTAGCGGGACCCCCCGCAGATACGCAGTATTTT. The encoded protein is CASSPKGLAGPPADTQYF.